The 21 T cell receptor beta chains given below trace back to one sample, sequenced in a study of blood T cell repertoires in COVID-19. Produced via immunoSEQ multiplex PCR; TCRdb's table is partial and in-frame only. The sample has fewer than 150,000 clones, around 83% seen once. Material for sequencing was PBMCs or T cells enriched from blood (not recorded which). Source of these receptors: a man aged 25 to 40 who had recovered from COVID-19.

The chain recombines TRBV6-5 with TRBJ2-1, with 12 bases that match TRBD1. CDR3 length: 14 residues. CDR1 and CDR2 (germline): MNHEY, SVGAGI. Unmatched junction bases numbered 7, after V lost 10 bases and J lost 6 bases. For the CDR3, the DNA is TGTGCCACCGTCCGGGACAGGGGGCGCAATGAGCAGTTCTTC. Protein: CATVRDRGRNEQFF.

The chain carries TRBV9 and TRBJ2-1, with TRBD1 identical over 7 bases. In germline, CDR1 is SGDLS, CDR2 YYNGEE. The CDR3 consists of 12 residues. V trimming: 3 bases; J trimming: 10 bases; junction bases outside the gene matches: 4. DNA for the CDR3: TGTGCCAGCAGCGCCACAGGGGCCGAGCAGTTCTTC. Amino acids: CASSATGAEQFF.

The CDR3 reads CASSLSGQGASNEKLFF. DNA for the CDR3: TGCGCCAGCAGCCTTAGTGGGCAGGGGGCGTCTAATGAAAAACTGTTTTTT. V gene TRBV4-1 combines with J gene TRBJ1-4; 8 positions agree with TRBD1. Germline CDR1 MGHRA, CDR2 YSYEKL. With 4 bases clipped from V and 3 bases from J, the junction kept 10 bases outside the gene matches. The CDR3 loop spans 17 amino acids.

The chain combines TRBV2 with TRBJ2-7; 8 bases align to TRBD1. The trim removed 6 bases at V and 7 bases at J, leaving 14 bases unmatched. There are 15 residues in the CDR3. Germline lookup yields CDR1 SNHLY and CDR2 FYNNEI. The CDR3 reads CASSPLRQGAREQYF. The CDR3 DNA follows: TGTGCCAGCAGCCCCTTACGGCAGGGGGCAAGAGAGCAGTACTTC.

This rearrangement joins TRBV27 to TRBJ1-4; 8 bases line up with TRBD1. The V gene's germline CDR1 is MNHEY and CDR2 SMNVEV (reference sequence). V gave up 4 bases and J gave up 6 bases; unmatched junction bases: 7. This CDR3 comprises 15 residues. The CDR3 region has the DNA TGTGCCAGCAGTTCGGGGACAGGCGGCTATGAAAAACTGTTTTTT. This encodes CASSSGTGGYEKLFF. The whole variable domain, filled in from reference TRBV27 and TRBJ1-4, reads EAQVTQNPRYLITVTGKKLTVTCSQNMNHEYMSWYRQDPGLGLRQIYYSMNVEVTDKGDVPEGYKVSRKEKRNFPLILESPSPNQTSLYFCASSSGTGGYEKLFFGSGTQLSVL.

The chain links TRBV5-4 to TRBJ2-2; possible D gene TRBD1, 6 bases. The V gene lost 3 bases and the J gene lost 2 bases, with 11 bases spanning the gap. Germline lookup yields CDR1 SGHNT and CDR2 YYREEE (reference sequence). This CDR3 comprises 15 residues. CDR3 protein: CASSSYRANTGELFF. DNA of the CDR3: TGTGCCAGCAGCTCATACAGGGCCAACACCGGGGAGCTGTTTTTT.

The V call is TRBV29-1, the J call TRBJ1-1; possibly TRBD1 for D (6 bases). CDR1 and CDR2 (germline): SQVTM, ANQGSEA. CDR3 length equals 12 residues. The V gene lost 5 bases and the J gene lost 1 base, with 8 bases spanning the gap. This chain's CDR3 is CSVTGQNTEAFF. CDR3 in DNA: TGCAGCGTTACAGGGCAGAACACTGAAGCTTTCTTT.

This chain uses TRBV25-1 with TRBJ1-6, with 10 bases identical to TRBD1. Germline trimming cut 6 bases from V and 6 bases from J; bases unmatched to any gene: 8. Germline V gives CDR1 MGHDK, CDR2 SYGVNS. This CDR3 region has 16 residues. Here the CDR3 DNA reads TGTGCCAGCAGGGACCCCGGGACAGGGGCTAATTCACCCCTCCACTTT. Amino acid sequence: CASRDPGTGANSPLHF. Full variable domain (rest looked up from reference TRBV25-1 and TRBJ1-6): EADIYQTPRYLVIGTGKKITLECSQTMGHDKMYWYQQDPGMELHLIHYSYGVNSTEKGDLSSESTVSRIRTEHFPLTLESARPSHTSQYLCASRDPGTGANSPLHFGNGTRLTVT.

CDR3 sequence reads: CASSPLEKLFF. For the CDR3, the DNA is TGTGCCAGCAGCCCCTTAGAAAAACTGTTTTTT. The V gene is TRBV7-9, the J gene TRBJ1-4; D remains unclear. CDR3 length equals 11 residues. Per germline, CDR1 SEHNR and CDR2 FQNEAQ (reference sequence). Trimming took off 5 bases at V and 8 bases at J, with 6 bases between the two ends.

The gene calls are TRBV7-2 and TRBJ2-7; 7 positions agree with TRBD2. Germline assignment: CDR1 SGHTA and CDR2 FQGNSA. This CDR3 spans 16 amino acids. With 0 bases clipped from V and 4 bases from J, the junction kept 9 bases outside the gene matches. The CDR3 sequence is CASSLALAVPPYEQYF. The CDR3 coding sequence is TGTGCCAGCAGCTTAGCGCTAGCGGTGCCCCCTTACGAGCAGTACTTC.

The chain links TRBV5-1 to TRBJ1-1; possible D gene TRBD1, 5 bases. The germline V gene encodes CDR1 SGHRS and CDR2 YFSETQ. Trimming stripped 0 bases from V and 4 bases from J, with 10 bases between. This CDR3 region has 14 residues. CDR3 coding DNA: TGCGCCAGCAGCTTGGCAGGGACTGGCACTGAAGCTTTCTTT. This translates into CASSLAGTGTEAFF.

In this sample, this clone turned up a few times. CDR3 DNA sequence: TGTGCCAGCAGTTTCTCGGGGTTGAACACTGAAGCTTTCTTT. Translation: CASSFSGLNTEAFF. The rearrangement joins TRBV7-9 to TRBJ1-1, with D unclear. V was cut by 6 bases and J by 0 bases, with 11 bases left in between. The germline V gene has CDR1 SEHNR and CDR2 FQNEAQ (reference sequence). This CDR3 has 14 amino acids.

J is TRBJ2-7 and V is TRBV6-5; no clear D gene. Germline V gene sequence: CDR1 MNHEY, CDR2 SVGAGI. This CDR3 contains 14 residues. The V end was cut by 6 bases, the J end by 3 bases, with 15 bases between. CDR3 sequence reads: CASSPHMGDYEQYF. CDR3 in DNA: TGTGCCAGCAGCCCCCACATGGGCGACTACGAGCAGTACTTC.

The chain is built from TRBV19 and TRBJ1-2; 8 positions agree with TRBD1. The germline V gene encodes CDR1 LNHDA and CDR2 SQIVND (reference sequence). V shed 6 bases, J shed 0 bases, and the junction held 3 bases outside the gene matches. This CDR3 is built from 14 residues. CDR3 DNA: TGTGCCAGTAGCCGACAGGGGTCTAACTATGGCTACACCTTC. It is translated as CASSRQGSNYGYTF.

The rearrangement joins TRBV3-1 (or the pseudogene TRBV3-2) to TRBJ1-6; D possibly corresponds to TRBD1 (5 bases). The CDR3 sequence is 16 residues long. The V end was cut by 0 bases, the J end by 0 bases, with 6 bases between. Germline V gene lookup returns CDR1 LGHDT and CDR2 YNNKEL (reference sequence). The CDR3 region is CASSQDQGSYNSPLHF. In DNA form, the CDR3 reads TGTGCCAGCAGCCAAGATCAGGGCTCCTATAATTCACCCCTCCACTTT.

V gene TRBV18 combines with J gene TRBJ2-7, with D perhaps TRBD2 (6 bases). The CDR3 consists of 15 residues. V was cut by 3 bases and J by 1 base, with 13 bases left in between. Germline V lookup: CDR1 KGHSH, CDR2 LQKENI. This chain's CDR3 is CASSPSGSNSYEQYV. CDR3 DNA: TGTGCCAGCTCACCGAGCGGGTCCAATTCCTACGAGCAGTACGTC.

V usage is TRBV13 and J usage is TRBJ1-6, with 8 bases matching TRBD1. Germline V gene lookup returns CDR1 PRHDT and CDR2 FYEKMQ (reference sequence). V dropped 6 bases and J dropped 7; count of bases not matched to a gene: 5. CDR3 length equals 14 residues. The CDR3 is CASRPGTGNSPLHF. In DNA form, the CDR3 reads TGTGCCAGCAGACCCGGGACAGGCAATTCACCCCTCCACTTT.

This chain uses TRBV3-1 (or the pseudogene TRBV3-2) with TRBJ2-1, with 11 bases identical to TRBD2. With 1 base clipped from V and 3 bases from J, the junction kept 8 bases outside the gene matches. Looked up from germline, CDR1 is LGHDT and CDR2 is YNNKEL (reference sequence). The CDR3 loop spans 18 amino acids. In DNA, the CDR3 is TGTGCCAGCAGCCAAGGACTAGCGGGGAGGATTTACTACAATGAGCAGTTCTTC. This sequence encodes CASSQGLAGRIYYNEQFF.

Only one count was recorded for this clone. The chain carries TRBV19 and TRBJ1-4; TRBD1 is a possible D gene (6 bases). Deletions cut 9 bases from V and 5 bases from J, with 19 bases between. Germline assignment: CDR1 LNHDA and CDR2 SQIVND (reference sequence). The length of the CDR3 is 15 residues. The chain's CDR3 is CARETPGHGNEKLFF. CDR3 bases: TGTGCCAGGGAGACCCCGGGACACGGGAATGAAAAACTGTTTTTT.

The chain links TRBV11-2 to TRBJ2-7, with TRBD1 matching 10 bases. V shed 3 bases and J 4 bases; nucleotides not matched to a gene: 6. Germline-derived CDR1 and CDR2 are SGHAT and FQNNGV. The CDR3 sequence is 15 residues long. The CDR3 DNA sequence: TGTGCCAGCAGCTTCGACAGGGGGCGCCTGTACGAGCAGTACTTC. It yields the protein CASSFDRGRLYEQYF.

The chain's CDR3 is CASSESTGQPQHF. The CDR3 region has the DNA TGTGCCAGCAGTGAATCGACGGGGCAGCCCCAGCATTTT. The J gene is TRBJ1-5, the V gene TRBV6-1; D remains ambiguous. Germline V gene sequence: CDR1 MNHNS, CDR2 SASEGT. V was cut by 2 bases and J by 7 bases, with 9 bases left in between. The CDR3 contains 13 residues.